These T cell receptor beta chains were read from a single sample in a study of cytomegalovirus exposure and HLA in healthy donors. The data were produced by immunoSEQ multiplex PCR, yet TCRdb's version contains in-frame clones alone and is incomplete. The table has 150,000 to 200,000 clones, approximately 80% seen once. The sequencing sample was made of PBMCs. The receptors here all came from a man between 18 and 35 years old in good health and CMV-seronegative. Both conserved end residues are part of each CDR3. D genes are given only for firm matches. Some rows have no size entry. The others give once, few or many, or a class for an expanded clone.

D	V	J	size	DNA	CDR3
NA	TRBV7-9	TRBJ2-7	NA	TGTGCCAGCAGCTTAGGTAACCGCGAGCAGTACTTC	CASSLGNREQYF
NA	TRBV27	TRBJ1-5	NA	TGTGCCAGCAGTACCCGGGTGAGATCCCAGCCCCAGCATTTT	CASSTRVRSQPQHF
NA	TRBV19	TRBJ1-5	NA	TGTGCCAGTAGTATATCGGGGGACAATCAGCCCCAGCATTTT	CASSISGDNQPQHF
NA	TRBV7-3	TRBJ1-1	NA	TGTGCCAGCAGCCACGTCCCCGGGAACACTGAAGCTTTCTTT	CASSHVPGNTEAFF
TRBD2	TRBV7-2	TRBJ2-7	NA	TGTGCCAGCAGCATACTAGCGGGAGTGAACGAGCAGTACTTC	CASSILAGVNEQYF
NA	TRBV7-9	TRBJ2-3	NA	TGTTCCAGCAGCTTAGGGGTTGGTAGCCGTAGCACAGATACGCAGTATTTT	CSSSLGVGSRSTDTQYF
NA	TRBV5-1	TRBJ1-5	NA	TGCGCCAGCAGCGAGGGTGGTGGCAATCAGCCCCAGCATTTT	CASSEGGGNQPQHF
TRBD2	TRBV2	TRBJ2-1	NA	TGTGCCAGCAGGGGGACTAGCGGGGGGAGCTCCTACAATGAGCAGTTCTTC	CASRGTSGGSSYNEQFF
NA	TRBV7-9	TRBJ2-5	NA	TGTGCCAGCACCCGAGTAGAGCAAGAGACCCAGTACTTC	CASTRVEQETQYF
NA	TRBV19	TRBJ2-2	NA	TGTGCCAGTTCTAACACCGGGAAGCTGTTTTTT	CASSNTGKLFF
TRBD1	TRBV28	TRBJ2-7	NA	TGTGCCAGCAGGTTGGAAGGGACAGGGGGCTACGAGCAGTACTTC	CASRLEGTGGYEQYF
NA	TRBV12-5	TRBJ2-2	once	TGTGCTAGTGGTTCTTTCAGGGACGGGGAGCTGTTTTTT	CASGSFRDGELFF
NA	TRBV27	TRBJ2-7	NA	TGTGCCAGCAGTTTCACCTTCGGCGAGCAGTACTTC	CASSFTFGEQYF
TRBD2	TRBV7-8	TRBJ2-4	NA	TGTGCCAGCAGCCAAAGCGGGACCGGAGACATTCAGTACTTC	CASSQSGTGDIQYF
NA	TRBV29-1	TRBJ1-2	NA	TGCAGCGTGCAAGGGCGGGGTTCCGGCGGCTACACCTTC	CSVQGRGSGGYTF
NA	TRBV13	TRBJ2-3	NA	TGTGCCAGCAGCTCCCGGGGGGCTGGCACAGATACGCAGTATTTT	CASSSRGAGTDTQYF
NA	TRBV9	TRBJ2-1	NA	TGTGCCAGCAGCGTAGGTTGGGCCGAGTACAATGAGCAGTTCTTC	CASSVGWAEYNEQFF
NA	TRBV4-1	TRBJ1-4	few	TGCGCCAGCAAAACGGGGGAGGCTAATGAAAAACTGTTTTTT	CASKTGEANEKLFF
TRBD1	TRBV7-3	TRBJ1-2	NA	TGTGCCAGCAGCCTAACAGGGGTTAATGGCTACACCTTC	CASSLTGVNGYTF
TRBD2	TRBV9	TRBJ2-7	NA	TGTGCCAGCAGCGCTTACCCGGGACTAGGCTACGAGCAGTACTTC	CASSAYPGLGYEQYF
NA	TRBV18	TRBJ1-1	NA	TGTGCCAGCTCACCACCGGGCAGTCGGATGAACACTGAAGCTTTCTTT	CASSPPGSRMNTEAFF
TRBD1	TRBV19	TRBJ2-2	NA	TGTGCCAGTAGTGGCACAGGGGGCCACACCGGGGAGCTGTTTTTT	CASSGTGGHTGELFF
NA	TRBV5-1	TRBJ2-3	NA	TGCGCCAGCAGCTTGGCCGCGAGTAGCACAGATACGCAGTATTTT	CASSLAASSTDTQYF
NA	TRBV6-1	TRBJ1-5	NA	TGTGCCAGCAGTGAATTTGAGGGAGTAAATCAGCCCCAGCATTTT	CASSEFEGVNQPQHF
TRBD1	TRBV28	TRBJ2-7	few	TGTGCCAGCAGTGGTGAGGACAGGGAGACCTACGAGCAGTACTTC	CASSGEDRETYEQYF
NA	TRBV19	TRBJ1-1	NA	TGTGCCGCGGCGGGGTGGGAAGGAGCTTTCTTT	CAAAGWEGAFF
TRBD1	TRBV5-1	TRBJ1-5	NA	TGTGCCAGCAGCTCCGACAGGGGGCTCAATCAGCCCCAGCATTTT	CASSSDRGLNQPQHF
NA	TRBV27	TRBJ2-5	NA	TGTGCCAGCAGCTCCGGGACACGGGGTGGGACCCAGTACTTC	CASSSGTRGGTQYF
TRBD1	TRBV7-2	TRBJ1-1	NA	TGTGCCAGCAGCGGAGGACAGGGCGGGGGCACTGAAGCTTTCTTT	CASSGGQGGGTEAFF
TRBD1	TRBV7-9	TRBJ1-2	NA	TGTGCCAGCAGCCTATCCGGACAGGCCCTTAGCTACACCTTC	CASSLSGQALSYTF
TRBD1	TRBV5-4	TRBJ1-2	NA	TGTGCCAGCAGCAGGGGACAGGGGGAACGTGGCTACACCTTC	CASSRGQGERGYTF
TRBD2	TRBV27	TRBJ2-7	NA	TGTGCCAGCAGGAGGACTAGCGGGAGTGTCGAGCAGTACTTC	CASRRTSGSVEQYF
TRBD1	TRBV7-3	TRBJ2-5	NA	TGTGCCAAGTTCGGGACAGGGGGCATCGAGACCCAGTACTTC	CAKFGTGGIETQYF
NA	TRBV6-5	TRBJ1-5	NA	TGTGCCAGCAGCCCCAGGAGGGGCAATCAGCCCCAGCATTTT	CASSPRRGNQPQHF
NA	TRBV7-9	TRBJ2-3	NA	TGTTCCAGCAGTCCGACTTTCCCTAGCACAGATACGCAGTATTTT	CSSSPTFPSTDTQYF
TRBD1	TRBV5-1	TRBJ2-7	NA	TGCGCCAGCAGCTTCCGGGACAGGAGTACATACGAGCAGTACTTC	CASSFRDRSTYEQYF
NA	TRBV7-9	TRBJ1-1	NA	TGTGCCAGCAGCTTAGCGGCTACAGCTGAAGCTTTCTTT	CASSLAATAEAFF
NA	TRBV28	TRBJ2-5	once	TGTGCCAGCAGTTTAGGGGGGACTCAAGAGACCCAGTACTTC	CASSLGGTQETQYF
TRBD1	TRBV7-9	TRBJ1-2	NA	TGTGCCAGCAGCCCAACCGGGACAGCGTTCTACACCTTC	CASSPTGTAFYTF
NA	TRBV5-4	TRBJ1-3	NA	TGTGCCAGCAGCTTGTCAGCCGGGGTCGGAAACACCATATATTTT	CASSLSAGVGNTIYF
TRBD1	TRBV7-8	TRBJ2-7	NA	TGTGCCAGCAGCTCCGGACAGGGTGTAGAGCAGTACTTC	CASSSGQGVEQYF
NA	TRBV21-1	TRBJ2-4	NA	TGTGCCAGCAGCACCGGACAGGGCGGTCCCAAAAACATTCAGTACTTC	CASSTGQGGPKNIQYF
TRBD1	TRBV13	TRBJ2-7	NA	TGTGCCAGCAGCTCCATGAAGACAGGGGACGAGCAGTACTTC	CASSSMKTGDEQYF
TRBD1	TRBV28	TRBJ2-2	NA	TGTGCCAGCAGTTATTGGGACAGGAACACCGGGGAGCTGTTTTTT	CASSYWDRNTGELFF
TRBD2	TRBV5-1	TRBJ2-1	NA	TGCGCCAGCAGCTTCGGCGGGAGTGTTGAGCAGTTCTTC	CASSFGGSVEQFF
TRBD2	TRBV7-3	TRBJ2-1	once	TGTGCCAGCAGCTCAACCGGGGGGGAGTACAAGGGAATCTTC	CASSSTGGEYKGIF
NA	TRBV6-1	TRBJ2-2	NA	TGTGCCAGCATCACAGGGGAGGCCGGGGAGCTGTTTTTT	CASITGEAGELFF
TRBD2	TRBV7-2	TRBJ2-3	NA	TGTGCCAGCAGCCGACTAGCGGGGGGCAACACAGATACGCAGTATTTT	CASSRLAGGNTDTQYF
NA	TRBV15	TRBJ1-5	NA	TGTGCCACCAGCAGGATGGCCCAGGGGAGAAGCAATCAGCCCCAGCATTTT	CATSRMAQGRSNQPQHF
NA	TRBV7-8	TRBJ2-1	NA	TGTGCCAGCAGCTTAGGGCAGGGGACGGCGAGATATGAGCAGTTCTTC	CASSLGQGTARYEQFF